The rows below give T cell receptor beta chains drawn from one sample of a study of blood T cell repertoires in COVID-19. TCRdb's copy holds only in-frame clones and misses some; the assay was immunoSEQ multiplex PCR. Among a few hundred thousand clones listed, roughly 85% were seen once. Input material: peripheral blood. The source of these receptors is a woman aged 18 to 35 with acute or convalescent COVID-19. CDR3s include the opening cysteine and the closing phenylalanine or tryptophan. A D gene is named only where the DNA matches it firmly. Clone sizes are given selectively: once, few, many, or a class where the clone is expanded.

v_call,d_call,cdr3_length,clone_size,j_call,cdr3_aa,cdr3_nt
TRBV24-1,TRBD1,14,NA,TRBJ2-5,CATSDWGQQETQYF,TGTGCCACCAGTGATTGGGGACAGCAAGAGACCCAGTACTTC
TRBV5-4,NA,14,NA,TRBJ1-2,CASSLEGASYGYTF,TGTGCCAGCAGCTTGGAAGGGGCCTCGTATGGCTACACCTTC
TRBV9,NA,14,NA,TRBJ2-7,CASSVGIGSYEQYF,TGTGCCAGCAGCGTAGGCATCGGCTCCTACGAGCAGTACTTC
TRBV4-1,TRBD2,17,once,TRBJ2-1,CASSRAPSAGGSDEQFF,TGCGCCAGCAGCCGGGCACCCTCAGCGGGAGGGAGCGATGAGCAGTTCTTC
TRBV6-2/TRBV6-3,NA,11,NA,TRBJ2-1,CASSLGAEQFF,TGTGCCAGCAGTCTGGGGGCTGAGCAGTTCTTC
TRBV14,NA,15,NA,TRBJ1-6,CASSQGTAGGSPLHF,TGTGCCAGCAGCCAAGGAACGGCTGGAGGATCACCCCTCCACTTT
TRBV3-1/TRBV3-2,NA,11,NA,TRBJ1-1,CASSQGRGAFF,TGTGCCAGCAGCCAAGGCCGGGGAGCTTTCTTT
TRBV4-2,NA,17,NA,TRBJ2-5,CASSQDGGATGGETQYF,TGTGCCAGCAGCCAAGATGGGGGGGCCACTGGAGGGGAGACCCAGTACTTC
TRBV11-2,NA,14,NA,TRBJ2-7,CASSLDPLLVEQYF,TGTGCCAGCAGCTTAGACCCTCTACTAGTCGAGCAGTACTTC
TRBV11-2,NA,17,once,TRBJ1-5,CASSSLGGRRVNQPQHF,TGTGCCAGCAGCTCCCTGGGGGGGCGACGGGTCAATCAGCCCCAGCATTTT
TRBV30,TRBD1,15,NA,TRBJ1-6,CAWSVGDRENSPLHF,TGTGCCTGGAGTGTAGGGGACAGGGAAAATTCACCCCTCCACTTT
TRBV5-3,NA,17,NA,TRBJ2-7,CARSPIPFRPRFNEQYF,TGTGCCAGAAGCCCAATCCCCTTTAGGCCCAGGTTCAACGAGCAGTACTTC
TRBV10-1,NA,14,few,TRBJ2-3,CASSEQRITDTQYF,TGCGCCAGCAGTGAGCAGAGGATAACAGATACGCAGTATTTT
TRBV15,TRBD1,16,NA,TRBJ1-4,CATSRDYETGNEKLFF,TGTGCCACCAGCAGAGATTACGAGACAGGGAATGAAAAACTGTTTTTT
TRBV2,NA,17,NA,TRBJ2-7,CASSEATVTGGSYEQYF,TGTGCCAGCAGTGAAGCGACGGTGACAGGCGGCTCCTACGAGCAGTACTTC
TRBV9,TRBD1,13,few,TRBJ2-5,CASNRQGYETQYF,TGTGCCAGCAACAGACAGGGCTACGAGACCCAGTACTTC
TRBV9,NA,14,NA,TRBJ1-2,CASSEGDGSLGYTF,TGTGCCAGCAGCGAGGGAGACGGATCTCTTGGCTACACCTTC
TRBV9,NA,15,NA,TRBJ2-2,CASSPGAWSPGELFF,TGTGCCAGCAGCCCTGGGGCCTGGTCTCCCGGGGAGCTGTTTTTT
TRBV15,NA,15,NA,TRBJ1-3,CATSLGRDSRNTIYF,TGTGCCACCAGCCTAGGCAGGGATAGTAGAAACACCATATATTTT
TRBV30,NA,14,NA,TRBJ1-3,CAWSPGSTGNTIYF,TGTGCCTGGAGCCCAGGGTCTACTGGAAACACCATATATTTT
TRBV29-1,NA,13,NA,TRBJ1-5,CSVVLNSNQPQHF,TGCAGCGTTGTTCTAAATAGCAATCAGCCCCAGCATTTT
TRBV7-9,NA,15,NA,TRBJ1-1,CASSLGQTQTAEAFF,TGTGCCAGCAGCTTAGGGCAGACACAAACCGCTGAAGCTTTCTTT
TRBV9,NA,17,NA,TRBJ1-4,CASRARDGGPGSEKLFF,TGTGCCAGCAGAGCAAGAGACGGGGGACCCGGGAGTGAAAAACTGTTTTTT
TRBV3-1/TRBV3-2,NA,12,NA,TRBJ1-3,CASSRAGNTIYF,TGTGCCAGCAGCCGAGCCGGAAACACCATATATTTT
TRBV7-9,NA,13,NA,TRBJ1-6,CASQGSYNSPLHF,TGTGCCAGCCAGGGGTCCTATAATTCACCCCTCCACTTT
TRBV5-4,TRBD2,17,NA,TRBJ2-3,CASSLALAGAYTDTQYF,TGTGCCAGCAGCTTGGCGCTAGCGGGGGCCTACACAGATACGCAGTATTTT
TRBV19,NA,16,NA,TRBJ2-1,CASSIDRQTFYNEQFF,TGTGCCAGTAGTATAGATAGACAGACGTTCTACAATGAGCAGTTCTTC
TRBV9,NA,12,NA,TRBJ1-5,CASSEGDQPQHF,TGTGCCAGCAGCGAGGGAGATCAGCCCCAGCATTTT
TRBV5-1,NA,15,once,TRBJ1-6,CASSLTGLYNSPLHF,TGCGCCAGCAGCTTGACAGGGCTATATAATTCACCCCTCCACTTT
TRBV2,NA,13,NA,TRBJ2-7,CASTRRVGSEQYF,TGTGCCAGCACTAGGAGGGTTGGGTCCGAGCAGTACTTC
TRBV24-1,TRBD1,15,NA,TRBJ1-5,CATSEGQGGTQPQHF,TGTGCCACCAGTGAGGGACAGGGGGGAACTCAGCCCCAGCATTTT
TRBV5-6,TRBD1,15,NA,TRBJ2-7,CASSPRTGGSYEQYF,TGTGCCAGCAGCCCCCGGACAGGGGGGTCCTACGAGCAGTACTTC
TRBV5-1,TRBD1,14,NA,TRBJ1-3,CASRQTGAGNTIYF,TGCGCCAGCAGGCAGACAGGGGCCGGAAACACCATATATTTT
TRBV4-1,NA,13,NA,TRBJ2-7,CASSLSSSYEQYF,TGCGCCAGCAGCCTCTCGAGCTCCTACGAGCAGTACTTC
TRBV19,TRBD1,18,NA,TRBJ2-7,CASSVGLDRGSDSYEQYF,TGTGCCAGTAGTGTAGGTCTCGACAGGGGGTCAGACTCCTACGAGCAGTACTTC
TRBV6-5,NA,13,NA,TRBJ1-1,CASSITRGTEAFF,TGTGCCAGCAGCATAACCCGAGGAACTGAAGCTTTCTTT
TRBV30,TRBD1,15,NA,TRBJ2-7,CAWSAIGTGHYEQYF,TGTGCCTGGAGCGCCATCGGGACAGGACACTACGAGCAGTACTTC
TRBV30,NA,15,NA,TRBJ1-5,CAWSVGRTGNQPQHF,TGTGCCTGGAGTGTTGGGCGAACAGGCAATCAGCCCCAGCATTTT
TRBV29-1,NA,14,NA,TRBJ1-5,CSVDHYLFHQPQHF,TGCAGCGTTGACCACTACTTATTCCATCAGCCCCAGCATTTT
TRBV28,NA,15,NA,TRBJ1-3,CASSRTATSGNTIYF,TGTGCCAGCAGCCGGACAGCAACCTCTGGAAACACCATATATTTT
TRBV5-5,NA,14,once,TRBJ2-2,CASSGGPNTGELFF,TGTGCCAGCAGTGGGGGCCCCAACACCGGGGAGCTGTTTTTT
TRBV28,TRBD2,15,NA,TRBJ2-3,CASSLIRAGADTQYF,TGTGCCAGCAGTTTAATACGAGCGGGAGCAGATACGCAGTATTTT
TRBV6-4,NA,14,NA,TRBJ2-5,CASSDYSTKETQYF,TGTGCCAGCAGTGACTACAGTACAAAAGAGACCCAGTACTTC
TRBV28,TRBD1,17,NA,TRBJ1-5,CASSSPRDRVSNQPQHF,TGTGCCAGCAGCTCCCCCCGGGACAGGGTTAGCAATCAGCCCCAGCATTTT
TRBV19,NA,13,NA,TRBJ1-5,CASSLGGDQPQHF,TGTGCCAGTAGCTTAGGAGGCGATCAGCCCCAGCATTTT
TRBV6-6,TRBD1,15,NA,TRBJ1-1,CASSYPSTGAGEAFF,TGTGCCAGCAGTTACCCCTCTACAGGGGCGGGCGAAGCTTTCTTT
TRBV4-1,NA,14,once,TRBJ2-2,CASSQGSEGGTVFF,TGCGCCAGCAGCCAAGGTTCGGAGGGGGGGACGGTGTTTTTT
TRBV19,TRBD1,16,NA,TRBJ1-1,CASSSGTGAGNTEAFF,TGTGCCAGTAGTTCCGGGACAGGGGCGGGGAACACTGAAGCTTTCTTT
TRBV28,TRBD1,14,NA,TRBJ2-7,CASSPWDSSYEQYF,TGTGCCAGCAGTCCCTGGGACAGCTCCTACGAGCAGTACTTC
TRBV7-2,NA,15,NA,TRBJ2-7,CASSLDQGVTYEQYF,TGTGCCAGCAGCTTGGATCAAGGGGTGACCTACGAGCAGTACTTC
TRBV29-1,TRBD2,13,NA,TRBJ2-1,CSVRGTNYNEQFF,TGCAGCGTTAGAGGGACTAACTACAATGAGCAGTTCTTC
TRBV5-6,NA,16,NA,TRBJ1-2,CASSLLGGDFNYGYTF,TGTGCCAGCAGCTTACTGGGTGGAGACTTTAACTATGGCTACACCTTC